The TCR beta chain described here comes from a study of blood T cells in healthy people across ages. Study-level findings and limits: The diversity estimates, figures obtained from one million T cells, were considered underestimates. Unsorted PBMCs prevented conclusive naive versus antigen-experienced comparison. Observed TCR beta diversity showed a strong correlation with the percentage of naive T cells as measured by flow cytometry.

A second PCR, run for roughly 7 to 11 cycles, used a sample-barcoded 5' primer plus a J-beta primer mix. TCRdb independently ran MiXCR on the 5' RACE reads; one entry per CDR3 protein. The table includes about 730,000 distinct CDR3 sequences, roughly 44% detected once. This clonotype was counted between two and nine times. The target antigen is unknown. At least 5.5 micrograms of total RNA were extracted per sample. The source is a woman aged 55 to 70 in good health. The source material was blood.

For the CDR3, the DNA is TGTGCCAGCAGGGGACAGGCCCGCTATTATGGCTACACCTTC. As protein: CASRGQARYYGYTF. This chain connects TRBV25-1 to TRBJ1-2, with 8 bases lining up with TRBD1. The J segment lost 5 bases and the V segment lost 6 bases, leaving 8 bases of the junction unmatched. This CDR3 has 14 residues. Per germline, CDR1 MGHDK and CDR2 SYGVNS.